This note documents a single TCR beta chain sequence. This sample is drawn from a study of shared T cell receptors in the human thymus. Sequencing used immunoSEQ multiplex PCR; TCRdb keeps in-frame clones, though not all of them. The sample lists around 730,000 clones; approximately 85% were seen once. The germline CDR1 and CDR2 sequences are SGHRS and YFSETQ. The CDR3 is 11 amino acids. The V end lost 2 bases, the J end lost 5 bases, and 3 bases lay between the germline ends. Another study also made use of these data, one on human thymus T cells. This second study says: Resections obtained during corrective heart surgery supplied the thymus tissue. Thymic and blood repertoires appeared to carry a bias in their V and J gene usage.

The chain links TRBV5-1 to TRBJ2-3; the D is unclear. The sample was thymocytes. The receptor was derived from a girl less than two years old with a congenital heart defect. This CDR3 is CASSFKDTQYF. As DNA, the CDR3 is TGCGCCAGCAGCTTTAAAGATACGCAGTATTTT.